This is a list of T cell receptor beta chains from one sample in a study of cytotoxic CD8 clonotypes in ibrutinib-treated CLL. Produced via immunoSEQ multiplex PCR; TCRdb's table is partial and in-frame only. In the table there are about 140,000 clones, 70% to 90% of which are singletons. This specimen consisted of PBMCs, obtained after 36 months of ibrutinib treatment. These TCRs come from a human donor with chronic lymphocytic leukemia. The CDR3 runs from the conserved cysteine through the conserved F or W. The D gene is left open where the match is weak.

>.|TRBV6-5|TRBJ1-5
CASSTGTSRNQPQHF
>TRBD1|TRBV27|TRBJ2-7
CASSLWDRGGEQYF
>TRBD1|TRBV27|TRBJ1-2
CASSPRQGTNYGYTF
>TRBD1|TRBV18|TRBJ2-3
CASSPRQGATDTQYF
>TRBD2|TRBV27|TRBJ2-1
CASSFPRRLAGSEQFF
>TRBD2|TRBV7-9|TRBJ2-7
CASSPPGLAGPWAYEQYF
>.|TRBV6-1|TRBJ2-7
CASKLGNTYEQYF
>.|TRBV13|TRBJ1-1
CASSLGELEAFF
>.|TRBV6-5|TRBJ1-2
CASSSGLGYGYTF
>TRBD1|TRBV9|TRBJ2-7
CASSVEPGQRTYEQYF
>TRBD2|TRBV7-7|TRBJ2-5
CASSLLSGGAAGETQYF
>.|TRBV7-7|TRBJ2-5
CASSLEGHMETQYF
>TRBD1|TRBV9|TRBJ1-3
CASSIRQGAGNTIYF
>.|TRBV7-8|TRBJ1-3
CASSLNRAPGNTIYF
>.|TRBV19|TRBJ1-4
CASSIAWDNEKLFF
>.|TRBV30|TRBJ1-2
CAWSVYGLRGDGYTF
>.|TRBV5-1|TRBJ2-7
CASRLPGKPYEQYF
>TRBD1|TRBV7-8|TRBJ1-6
CASSLANRGFNSPLHF
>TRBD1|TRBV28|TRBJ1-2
CASSRTGRLNYGYTF
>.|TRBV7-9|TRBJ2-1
CASSSGGLVSYNEQFF
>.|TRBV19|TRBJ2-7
CASSIRGDF
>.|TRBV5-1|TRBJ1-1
CASSLGDLMNTEAFF
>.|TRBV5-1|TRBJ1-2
CASSLGQFNYGYTF
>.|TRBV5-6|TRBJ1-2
CASSNGNYGYTF
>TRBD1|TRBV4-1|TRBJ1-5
CASSQGTGDHRPQHF
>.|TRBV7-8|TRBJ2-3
CASSQRRRTQYF
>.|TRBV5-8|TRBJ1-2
CASSLVSGYGYTF
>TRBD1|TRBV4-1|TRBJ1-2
CASSPDRAPWGYTF
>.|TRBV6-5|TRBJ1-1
CASSLWVNTEAFF
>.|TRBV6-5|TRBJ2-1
CASSYRGLVDEQFF
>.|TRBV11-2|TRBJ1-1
CASSLRSGGEAFF
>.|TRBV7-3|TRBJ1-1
CASSAQGRRNTEAFF
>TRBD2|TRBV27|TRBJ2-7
CASSAGTSGIGEQYF
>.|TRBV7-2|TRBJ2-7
CASSLLVSYEQYF
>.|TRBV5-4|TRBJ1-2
CASSRTEGYGYTF
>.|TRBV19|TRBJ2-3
CASSLNLARGPDTQYF
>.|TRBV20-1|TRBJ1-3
CSANSGNTIYF
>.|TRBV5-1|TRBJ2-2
CASSSGPSANTGELFF
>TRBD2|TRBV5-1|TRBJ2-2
CASRETSDAGELFF
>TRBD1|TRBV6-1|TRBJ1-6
CASITGGHNSPLHF
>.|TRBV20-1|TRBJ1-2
CSARVGGVNTF
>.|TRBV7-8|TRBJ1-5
CASSLGYTSAMPQHF
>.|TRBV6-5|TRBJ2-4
CASSYSAGPKNIQYF
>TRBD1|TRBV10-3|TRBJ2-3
CATDRGRTDTQYF
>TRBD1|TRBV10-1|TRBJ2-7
CASSGTKRTGPYEQYF
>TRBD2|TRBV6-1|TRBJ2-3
CASSVGTSGFLVGDTQYF
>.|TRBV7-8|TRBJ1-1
CASSFLGGREAFF
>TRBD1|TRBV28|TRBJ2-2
CASIPGQAPTGELFF
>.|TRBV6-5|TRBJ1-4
CASRGEKLFF
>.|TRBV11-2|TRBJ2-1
CASSLGHKPNEQFF
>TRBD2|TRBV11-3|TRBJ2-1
CASSLGSGSLNEQFF
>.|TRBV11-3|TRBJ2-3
CASSSSTDGTQYF
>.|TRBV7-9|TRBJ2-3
CASSPQKDSPMYF